This paragraph reports one T cell receptor (beta chain). The sample belongs to a study of T cells in localized non-small cell lung cancer. Some clones are missing from TCRdb's copy, which holds only in-frame ones; the method was immunoSEQ multiplex PCR. This sample has about 31,000 clones; approximately 94% occur once, and the top ten carry 0.73%. The source of this sequence is a woman aged 40-70 years with stage I lung adenocarcinoma. The sequences come from peripheral blood, collected before any cancer treatment.

CDR3 protein: CASSLGGASGYTF. The DNA of the CDR3 is TGTGCCAGCAGCTTGGGCGGGGCGTCGGGCTACACCTTC. The V gene is TRBV5-5, the J gene TRBJ1-2; weak D call: TRBD1 (5 bases). V was trimmed by 0 bases and J by 8 bases, leaving 11 bases between them. The length of the CDR3 is 13 residues. Looked up from germline, CDR1 is SGHKS and CDR2 is YYEKEE (reference sequence).